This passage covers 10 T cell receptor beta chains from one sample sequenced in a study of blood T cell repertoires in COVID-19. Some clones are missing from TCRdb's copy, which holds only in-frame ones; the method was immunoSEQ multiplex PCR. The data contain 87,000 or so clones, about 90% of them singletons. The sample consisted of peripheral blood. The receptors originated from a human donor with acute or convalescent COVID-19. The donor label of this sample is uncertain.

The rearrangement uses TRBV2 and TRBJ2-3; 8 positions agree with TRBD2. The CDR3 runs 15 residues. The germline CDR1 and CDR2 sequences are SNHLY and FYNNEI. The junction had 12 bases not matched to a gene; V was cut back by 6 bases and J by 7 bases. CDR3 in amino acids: CASREETGGLNTQYF. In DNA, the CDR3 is TGTGCCAGCAGGGAGGAGACGGGGGGGCTGAATACGCAGTATTTT. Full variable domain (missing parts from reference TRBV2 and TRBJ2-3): EPEVTQTPSHQVTQMGQEVILRCVPISNHLYFYWYRQILGQKVEFLVSFYNNEISEKSEIFDDQFSVERPDGSNFTLKIRSTKLEDSAMYFCASREETGGLNTQYFGPGTRLTVL.

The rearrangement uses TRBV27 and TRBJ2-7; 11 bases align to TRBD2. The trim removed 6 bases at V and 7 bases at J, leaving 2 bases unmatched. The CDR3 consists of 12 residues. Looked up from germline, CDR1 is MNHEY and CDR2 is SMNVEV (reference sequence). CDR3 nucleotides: TGTGCCAGCAGGACTAGCGGGGAGGAGCAGTACTTC. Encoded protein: CASRTSGEEQYF.

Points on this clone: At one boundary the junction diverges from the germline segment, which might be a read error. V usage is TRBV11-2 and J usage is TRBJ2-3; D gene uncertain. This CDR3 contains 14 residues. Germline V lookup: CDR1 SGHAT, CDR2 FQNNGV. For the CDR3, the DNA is TGTGCCAGCAGATTAGTGACCGGGACAGATACGCAGTATTTT. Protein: CASRLVTGTDTQYF.

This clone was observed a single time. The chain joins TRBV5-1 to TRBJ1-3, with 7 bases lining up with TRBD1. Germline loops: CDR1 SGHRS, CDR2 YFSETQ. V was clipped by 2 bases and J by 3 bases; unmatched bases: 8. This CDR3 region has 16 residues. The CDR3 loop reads CASSFQTGVRGNTIYF. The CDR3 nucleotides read TGCGCCAGCAGCTTCCAAACAGGGGTTCGTGGAAACACCATATATTTT.

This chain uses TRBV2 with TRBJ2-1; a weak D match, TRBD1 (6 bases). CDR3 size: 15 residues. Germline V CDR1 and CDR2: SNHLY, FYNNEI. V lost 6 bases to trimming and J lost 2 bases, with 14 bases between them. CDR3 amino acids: CASRDRQAPYNEQFF. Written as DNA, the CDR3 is TGTGCCAGCAGGGACAGACAGGCCCCCTACAATGAGCAGTTCTTC.

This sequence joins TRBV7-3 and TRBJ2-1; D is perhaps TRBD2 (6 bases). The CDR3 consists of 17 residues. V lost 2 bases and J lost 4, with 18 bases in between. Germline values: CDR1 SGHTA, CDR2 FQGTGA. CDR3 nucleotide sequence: TGTGCCAGCAGCTTAGAACAATGGAGGGATGGGTACAATGAGCAGTTCTTC. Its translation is CASSLEQWRDGYNEQFF.

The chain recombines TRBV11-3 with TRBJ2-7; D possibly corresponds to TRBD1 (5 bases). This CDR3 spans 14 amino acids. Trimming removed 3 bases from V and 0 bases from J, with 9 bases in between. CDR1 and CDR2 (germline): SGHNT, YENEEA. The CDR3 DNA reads TGTGCCAGCAGCTTGGGGCAGCCCTCCTACGAGCAGTACTTC. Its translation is CASSLGQPSYEQYF.

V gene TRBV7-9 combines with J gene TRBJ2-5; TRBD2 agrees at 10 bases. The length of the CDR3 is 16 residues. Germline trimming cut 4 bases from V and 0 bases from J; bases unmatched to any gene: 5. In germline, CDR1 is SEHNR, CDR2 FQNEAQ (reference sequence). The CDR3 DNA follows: TGTGCCAGCAGCTCCCTCCTAGCGGGGGACCAAGAGACCCAGTACTTC. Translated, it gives CASSSLLAGDQETQYF. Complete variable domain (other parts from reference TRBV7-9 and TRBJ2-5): DTGVSQNPRHKITKRGQNVTFRCDPISEHNRLYWYRQTLGQGPEFLTYFQNEAQLEKSRLLSDRFSAERPKGSFSTLEIQRTEQGDSAMYLCASSSLLAGDQETQYFGPGTRLLVL.

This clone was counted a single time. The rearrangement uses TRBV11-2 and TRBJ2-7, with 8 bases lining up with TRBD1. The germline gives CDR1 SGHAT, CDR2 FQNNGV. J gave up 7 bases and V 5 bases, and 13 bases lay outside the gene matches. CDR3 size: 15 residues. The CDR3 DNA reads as TGTGCCAGCAGCACCCAGACAGGGGTGGTAAGGGAGCAGTACTTC. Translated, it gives CASSTQTGVVREQYF.

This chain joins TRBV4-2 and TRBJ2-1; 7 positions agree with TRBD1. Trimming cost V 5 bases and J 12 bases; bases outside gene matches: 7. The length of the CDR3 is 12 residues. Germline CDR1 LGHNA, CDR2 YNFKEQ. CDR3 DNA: TGTGCCAGCAGCGATGACAGGGAGAGGCAGTTCTTC. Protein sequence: CASSDDRERQFF.